This T cell receptor beta chain was recorded in a study of technical replicates of blood from a handful of donors. Some clones are missing from TCRdb's copy, which holds only in-frame ones; the method was immunoSEQ multiplex PCR. The top ten clones hold approximately 0.25% of a sample with 65,000 to 90,000 clones, about 90% of them seen once. Deletions cut 4 bases from V and 10 bases from J, with 16 bases between. Germline loops: CDR1 SGHTA, CDR2 FQGNSA. The CDR3 loop spans 13 amino acids. Material: T cells isolated from PBMCs. V and J are TRBV7-2 and TRBJ1-1; D perhaps matches TRBD1 (6 bases). This receptor was obtained from a human donor in good health. The CDR3 coding sequence is TGTGCCAGCAGCTATGGACAGACCGCGGGAGCTTTCTTT. Amino acid sequence: CASSYGQTAGAFF.